This T cell receptor (beta chain) emerged from a study of blood T cell repertoires in COVID-19. All enrollees were roughly 18 to 95 years old and from under 25 US areas. Recovered Cohort 3 donors showed two negative PCRs, clearance, or symptom resolution. The table came from immunoSEQ multiplex PCR; TCRdb's copy has only in-frame clones and leaves some out. Here the sample spans almost 65,000 clones, around 89% being singletons. Germline CDR1 SEHNR, CDR2 FQNEAQ (reference sequence). The CDR3 is made up of 15 amino acids. Trimming removed 5 bases from V and 4 bases from J, with 17 bases in between. The TCR originated in a woman aged 35 to 49 who had recovered from COVID-19. The sequencing sample was made of PBMCs or T cells enriched from blood (not recorded which). The chain recombines TRBV7-9 with TRBJ1-1, with a possible D match to TRBD1 (5 bases). The CDR3 DNA is TGTGCCAGCAGCCGAGGAACAAGGGGTTTCACTGAAGCTTTCTTT. Protein: CASSRGTRGFTEAFF.